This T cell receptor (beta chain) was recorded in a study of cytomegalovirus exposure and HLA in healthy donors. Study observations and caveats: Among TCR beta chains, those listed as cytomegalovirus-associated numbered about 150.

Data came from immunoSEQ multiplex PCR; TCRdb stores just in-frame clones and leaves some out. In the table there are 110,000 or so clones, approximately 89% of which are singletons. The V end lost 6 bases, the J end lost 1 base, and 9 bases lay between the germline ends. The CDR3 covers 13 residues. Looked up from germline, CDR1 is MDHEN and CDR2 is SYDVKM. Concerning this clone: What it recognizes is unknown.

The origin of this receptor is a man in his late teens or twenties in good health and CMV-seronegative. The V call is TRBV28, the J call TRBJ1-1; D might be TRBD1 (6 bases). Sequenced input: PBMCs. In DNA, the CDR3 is TGTGCCAGCAGGGGGGACACGAACACTGAAGCTTTCTTT. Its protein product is CASRGDTNTEAFF.